The T cell receptor beta chain described here comes from a study of chemoradiotherapy in HPV16-positive cancers. Some clones are missing from TCRdb's copy, which holds only in-frame ones; the method was immunoSEQ multiplex PCR. There are approximately 35,000 clones in the sample; about 80% occur only once, and 3.5% to 4% lies in the top ten. CDR1 is MNHEY, CDR2 SVGAGI, per germline. V dropped 0 bases and J dropped 0 bases, with 5 bases sitting between them. The CDR3 length is 15 residues. The TCR originated in a human donor with HPV-associated anogenital cancer. The gene calls are TRBV6-5 and TRBJ1-4; D unresolved. The input for sequencing was blood, taken from a patient who underwent chemoradiotherapy. The CDR3 is CASSYSGATNEKLFF. In nucleotides, the CDR3 is TGTGCCAGCAGTTACTCCGGTGCAACTAATGAAAAACTGTTTTTT.